A selection of T cell receptor beta chains follows, all from one sample in a study of T cell repertoires in cytomegalovirus infection. TCRdb passed the reads through MiXCR, listing each CDR3 protein once. This repertoire shows under 350,000 distinct CDR3 sequences, around 9.5% found once; its top ten account for about 4.5%. The material sequenced was PBMCs. All receptors come from a human donor in good health (CMV status not recorded). Some clones in this sample may be carry-over from other donors' samples. CDR3s include the opening cysteine and the closing phenylalanine or tryptophan. Each record gives: V gene, CDR3 length, J gene, clone size, D gene, CDR3 protein, CDR3 DNA. D genes are given only for firm matches. Expanded clones get a size class; other rows say once, few or many, or leave the size out.

V: TRBV6-2/TRBV6-3
length: 13
J: TRBJ2-7
size: few
D: -
CDR3: CASRRWEADEQYF
DNA: TGTGCCAGCAGGCGCTGGGAGGCAGACGAGCAGTACTTC

V: TRBV7-2
length: 14
J: TRBJ2-7
size: many
D: -
CDR3: CASSPLRLPGKQYF
DNA: TGTGCCAGCAGCCCTCTGAGGCTACCGGGCAAGCAGTACTTC

V: TRBV15
length: 15
J: TRBJ1-2
size: few
D: -
CDR3: CATSKNGGRDYGYTF
DNA: TGTGCCACCAGCAAGAATGGGGGGCGCGATTATGGCTACACCTTC

V: TRBV7-2
length: 11
J: TRBJ2-7
size: many
D: -
CDR3: CASSLVGEQYF
DNA: TGTGCCAGCAGCTTAGTCGGGGAGCAGTACTTC

V: TRBV7-2
length: 17
J: TRBJ2-3
size: many
D: -
CDR3: CASSPLPGRGGTDTQYF
DNA: TGTGCCAGCAGCCCCCTCCCAGGGAGAGGTGGGACAGATACGCAGTATTTT

V: TRBV7-2
length: 15
J: TRBJ2-7
size: many
D: TRBD2
CDR3: CASSLVAGGRHEQYF
DNA: TGTGCCAGCAGCTTAGTTGCGGGAGGGCGGCACGAGCAGTACTTC

V: TRBV28
length: 15
J: TRBJ2-7
size: many
D: TRBD2
CDR3: CASSLSASGSYEQYF
DNA: TGTGCCAGCAGTTTATCGGCTAGCGGGAGTTACGAGCAGTACTTC

V: TRBV7-2
length: 15
J: TRBJ1-3
size: many
D: -
CDR3: CASSLVGGAGNTIYF
DNA: TGTGCCAGCAGCTTAGTAGGGGGGGCTGGAAACACCATATATTTT

V: TRBV9
length: 15
J: TRBJ2-3
size: few
D: -
CDR3: CASSAGTVSTDTQYF
DNA: TGTGCCAGCAGCGCCGGGACGGTAAGCACAGATACGCAGTATTTT

V: TRBV19
length: 13
J: TRBJ2-7
size: many
D: TRBD1
CDR3: CASGGQVNYEQYF
DNA: TGTGCCAGCGGGGGACAGGTTAACTACGAGCAGTACTTC

V: TRBV7-2
length: 13
J: TRBJ2-5
size: many
D: -
CDR3: CASSPDRVETQYF
DNA: TGTGCCAGCAGCCCAGACCGGGTAGAGACCCAGTACTTC

V: TRBV20-1
length: 15
J: TRBJ1-6
size: many
D: TRBD1
CDR3: CSATGESDYNSPLHF
DNA: TGCAGCGCGACAGGGGAATCCGATTATAATTCACCCCTCCACTTT

V: TRBV19
length: 15
J: TRBJ2-5
size: many
D: -
CDR3: CASSIDLSLSETQYF
DNA: TGTGCCAGTAGTATAGATCTCAGTTTATCAGAGACCCAGTACTTC

V: TRBV7-6
length: 14
J: TRBJ1-4
size: -
D: -
CDR3: CASSLPSQNEKLFF
DNA: TGTGCCAGCAGCTTACCAAGCCAGAATGAAAAACTGTTTTTT

V: TRBV27
length: 17
J: TRBJ1-2
size: -
D: TRBD1
CDR3: CASSPLGTGRNNYGYTF
DNA: TGTGCCAGCAGTCCCCTCGGGACAGGGAGAAATAACTATGGCTACACCTTC

V: TRBV28
length: 18
J: TRBJ1-6
size: few
D: -
CDR3: CASSLLQPAGSHNSPLHF
DNA: TGTGCCAGCAGTTTGTTACAGCCCGCCGGGAGCCATAATTCACCCCTCCACTTT

V: TRBV20-1
length: 13
J: TRBJ2-5
size: few
D: TRBD2
CDR3: CSPIAGDQETQYF
DNA: TGCAGTCCGATAGCGGGAGACCAAGAGACCCAGTACTTC

V: TRBV5-6
length: 16
J: TRBJ2-6
size: -
D: -
CDR3: CASSPVGGSGANVLTF
DNA: TGTGCCAGCAGCCCGGTCGGAGGCTCTGGGGCCAACGTCCTGACTTTC

V: TRBV15
length: 17
J: TRBJ2-1
size: -
D: -
CDR3: CATSRDRGGRGYNEQFF
DNA: TGTGCCACCAGCAGAGATCGGGGCGGCAGAGGCTACAATGAGCAGTTCTTC

V: TRBV6-1
length: 14
J: TRBJ2-3
size: -
D: -
CDR3: CASSSYTRDHTQYF
DNA: TGTGCCAGCAGTTCCTACACGCGGGACCATACGCAGTATTTT

V: TRBV28
length: 15
J: TRBJ2-1
size: few
D: TRBD2
CDR3: CASREGLAVYNEQFF
DNA: TGTGCCAGCAGGGAAGGACTAGCGGTATACAATGAGCAGTTCTTC

V: TRBV29-1
length: 11
J: TRBJ1-2
size: few
D: -
CDR3: CSASLTGNYTF
DNA: TGCAGCGCCAGTTTAACAGGGAACTACACCTTC

V: TRBV4-1
length: 18
J: TRBJ2-6
size: -
D: TRBD2
CDR3: CASSQELAGIPGANVLTF
DNA: TGCGCCAGCAGCCAAGAACTAGCGGGAATACCTGGGGCCAACGTCCTGACTTTC

V: TRBV7-2
length: 13
J: TRBJ2-7
size: many
D: -
CDR3: CASSLVDSYEQYF
DNA: TGTGCCAGCAGCTTAGTGGATTCCTACGAGCAGTACTTC

V: TRBV20-1
length: 16
J: TRBJ1-5
size: few
D: TRBD1
CDR3: CSARAPGGRSNQPQHF
DNA: TGCAGTGCTAGAGCCCCAGGGGGGAGAAGCAATCAGCCCCAGCATTTT

V: TRBV7-2
length: 15
J: TRBJ2-2
size: many
D: -
CDR3: CASSSLAMWTGELFF
DNA: TGTGCCAGCAGCTCCCTTGCTATGTGGACCGGGGAGCTGTTTTTT

V: TRBV10-3
length: 14
J: TRBJ2-3
size: many
D: TRBD2
CDR3: CAIRTGTSGDTQYF
DNA: TGTGCCATCAGGACCGGGACTAGCGGAGATACGCAGTATTTT

V: TRBV12-3/TRBV12-4
length: 15
J: TRBJ2-2
size: -
D: -
CDR3: CASSLQGRGSGELFF
DNA: TGTGCCAGCAGTTTACAGGGGCGGGGGTCCGGGGAGCTGTTTTTT

V: TRBV6-2/TRBV6-3
length: 13
J: TRBJ1-5
size: -
D: -
CDR3: CASTGHSNQPQHF
DNA: TGTGCCAGCACTGGACATTCCAATCAGCCCCAGCATTTT